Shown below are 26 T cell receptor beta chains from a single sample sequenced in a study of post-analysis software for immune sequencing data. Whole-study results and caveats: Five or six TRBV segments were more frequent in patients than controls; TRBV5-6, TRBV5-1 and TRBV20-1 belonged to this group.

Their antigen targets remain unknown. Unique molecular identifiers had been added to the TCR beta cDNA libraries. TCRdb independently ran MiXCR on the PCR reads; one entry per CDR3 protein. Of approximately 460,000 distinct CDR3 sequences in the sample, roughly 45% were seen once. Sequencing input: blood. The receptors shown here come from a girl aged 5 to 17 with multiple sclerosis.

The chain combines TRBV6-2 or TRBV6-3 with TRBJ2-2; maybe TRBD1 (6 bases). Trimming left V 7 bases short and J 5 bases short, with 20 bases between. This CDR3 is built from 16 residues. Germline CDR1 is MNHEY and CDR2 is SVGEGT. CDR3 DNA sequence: TGTGCCAGCACCAGAACAGCCGACAGGACGACCGGGGAGCTGTTTTTT. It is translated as CASTRTADRTTGELFF.

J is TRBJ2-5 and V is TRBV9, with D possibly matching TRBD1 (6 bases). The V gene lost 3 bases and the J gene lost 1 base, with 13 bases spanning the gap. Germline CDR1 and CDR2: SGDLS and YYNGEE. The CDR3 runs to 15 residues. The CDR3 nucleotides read TGTGCCAGCAGCGCAGCAGGGACAACCCAAGAGACCCAGTACTTC. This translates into CASSAAGTTQETQYF.

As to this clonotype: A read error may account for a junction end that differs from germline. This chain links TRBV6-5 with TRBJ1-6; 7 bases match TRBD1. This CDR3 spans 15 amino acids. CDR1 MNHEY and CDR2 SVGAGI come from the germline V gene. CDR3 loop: CAISEPGQVNSPLHF. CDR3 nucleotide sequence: TGTGCCATCAGTGAACCCGGACAGGTTAATTCACCCCTCCACTTT.

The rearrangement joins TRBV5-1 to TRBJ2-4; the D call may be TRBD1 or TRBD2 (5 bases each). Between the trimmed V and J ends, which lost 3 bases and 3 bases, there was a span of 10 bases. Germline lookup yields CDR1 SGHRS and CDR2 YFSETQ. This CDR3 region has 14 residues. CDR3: CASSWDEGKNIQYF. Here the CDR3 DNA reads TGCGCCAGCAGCTGGGACGAGGGCAAAAACATTCAGTACTTC. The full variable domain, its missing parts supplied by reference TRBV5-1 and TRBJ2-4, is KAGVTQTPRYLIKTRGQQVTLSCSPISGHRSVSWYQQTPGQGLQFLFEYFSETQRNKGNFPGRFSGRQFSNSRSEMNVSTLELGDSALYLCASSWDEGKNIQYFGAGTRLSVL.

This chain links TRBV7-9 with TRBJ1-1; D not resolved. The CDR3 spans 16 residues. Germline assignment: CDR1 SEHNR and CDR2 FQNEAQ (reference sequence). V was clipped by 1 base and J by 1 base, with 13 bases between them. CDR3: CASSLDGLGRNTEAFF. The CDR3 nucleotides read TGTGCCAGCAGCTTAGACGGCCTCGGCAGGAACACTGAAGCTTTCTTT.

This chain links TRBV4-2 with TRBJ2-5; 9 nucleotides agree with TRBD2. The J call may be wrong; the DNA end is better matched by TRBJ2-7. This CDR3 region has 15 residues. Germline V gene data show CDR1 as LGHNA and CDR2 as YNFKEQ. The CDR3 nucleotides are TGTGCCAGCAGCCAGATGACTAGCGGAGACATCGAGCAGTACTTC. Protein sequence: CASSQMTSGDIEQYF.

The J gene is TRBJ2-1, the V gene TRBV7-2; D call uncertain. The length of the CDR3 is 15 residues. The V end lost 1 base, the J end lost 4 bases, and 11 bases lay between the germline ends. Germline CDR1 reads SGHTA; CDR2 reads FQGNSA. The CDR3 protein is CASSLGWLMYNEQFF. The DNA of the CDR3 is TGTGCCAGCAGCTTAGGGTGGCTCATGTACAATGAGCAGTTCTTC.

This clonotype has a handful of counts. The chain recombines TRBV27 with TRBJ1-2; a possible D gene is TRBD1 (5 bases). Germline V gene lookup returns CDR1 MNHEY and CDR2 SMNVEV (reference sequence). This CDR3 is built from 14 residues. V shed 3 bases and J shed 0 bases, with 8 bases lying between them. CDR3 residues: CASSFRGANYGYTF. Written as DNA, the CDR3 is TGTGCCAGCAGTTTTAGGGGAGCTAACTATGGCTACACCTTC.

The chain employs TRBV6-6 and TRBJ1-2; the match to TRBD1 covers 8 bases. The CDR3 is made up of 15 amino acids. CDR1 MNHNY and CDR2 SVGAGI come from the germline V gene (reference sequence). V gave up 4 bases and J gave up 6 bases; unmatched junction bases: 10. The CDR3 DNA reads TGTGCCAGCAGTTGGGCAGGGGGCCCCGTGAATGGCTACACCTTC. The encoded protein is CASSWAGGPVNGYTF.

CDR3 in DNA: TGTGCCAGCAGTTTATGGAAAAGGGAGCTAGCCAAAAACATTCAGTACTTC. Amino acids: CASSLWKRELAKNIQYF. This chain links TRBV28 with TRBJ2-4, with D possibly being TRBD2 (5 bases). Trimming cost V 0 bases and J 0 bases, with 12 bases left between them. Germline values: CDR1 MDHEN, CDR2 SYDVKM. There are 17 residues in the CDR3.

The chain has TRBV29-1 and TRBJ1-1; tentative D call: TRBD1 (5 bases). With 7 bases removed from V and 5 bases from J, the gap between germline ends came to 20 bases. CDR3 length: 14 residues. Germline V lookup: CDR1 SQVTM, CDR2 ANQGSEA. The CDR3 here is CSATNRNHRTEAFF. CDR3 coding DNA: TGCAGCGCCACTAACAGGAACCACAGGACTGAAGCTTTCTTT.

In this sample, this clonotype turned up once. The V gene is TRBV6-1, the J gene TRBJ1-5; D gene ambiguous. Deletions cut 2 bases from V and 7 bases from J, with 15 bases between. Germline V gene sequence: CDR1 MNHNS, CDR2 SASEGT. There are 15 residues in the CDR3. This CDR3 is CASSEFPGKEQPQHF. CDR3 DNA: TGTGCCAGCAGTGAATTTCCTGGGAAGGAACAGCCCCAGCATTTT.

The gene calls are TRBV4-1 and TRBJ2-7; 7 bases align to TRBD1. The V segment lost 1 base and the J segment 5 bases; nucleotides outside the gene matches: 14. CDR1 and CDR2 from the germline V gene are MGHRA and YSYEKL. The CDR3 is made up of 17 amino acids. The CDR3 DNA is TGCGCCAGCAGCCAAGGGGGAACGTCAGACAGGGCCCACGAGCAGTACTTC. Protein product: CASSQGGTSDRAHEQYF.

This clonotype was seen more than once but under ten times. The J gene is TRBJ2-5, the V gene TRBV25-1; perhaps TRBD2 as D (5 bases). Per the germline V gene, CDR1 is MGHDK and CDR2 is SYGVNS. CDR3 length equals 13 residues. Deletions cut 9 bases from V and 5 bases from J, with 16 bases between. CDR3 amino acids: CASRDGPRETQYF. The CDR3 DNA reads TGTGCCAGTCGGGATGGCCCGAGGGAGACCCAGTACTTC.

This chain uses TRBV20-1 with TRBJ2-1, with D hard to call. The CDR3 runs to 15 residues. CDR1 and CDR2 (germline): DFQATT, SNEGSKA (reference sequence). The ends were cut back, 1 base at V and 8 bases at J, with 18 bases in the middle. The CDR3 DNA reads TGCAGTGCTAGAGGCCCGACAACGAGGCTACATGAGCAGTTCTTC. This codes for CSARGPTTRLHEQFF.

In nucleotides, the CDR3 is TGCGCCAGCAGCCAGGAGACAGGGGTGGAAACTGAAGCTTTCTTT. This translates into CASSQETGVETEAFF. V and J are TRBV4-1 and TRBJ1-1; 8 bases match TRBD1. The CDR3 covers 15 residues. CDR1 is MGHRA and CDR2 is YSYEKL in the germline V gene. The V segment lost 3 bases and the J segment 5 bases; nucleotides outside the gene matches: 8.

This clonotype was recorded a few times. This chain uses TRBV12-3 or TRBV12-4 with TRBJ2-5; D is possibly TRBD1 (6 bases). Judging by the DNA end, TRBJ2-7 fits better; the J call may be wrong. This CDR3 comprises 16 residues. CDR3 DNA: TGTGCCAGCAGTTTAGCCCTTGGACAGCTCTCCTACGAGCAGTACTTC. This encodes CASSLALGQLSYEQYF.

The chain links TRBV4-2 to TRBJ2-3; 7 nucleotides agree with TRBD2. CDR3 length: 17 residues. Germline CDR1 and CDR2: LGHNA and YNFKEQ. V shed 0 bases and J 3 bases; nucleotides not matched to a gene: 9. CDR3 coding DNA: TGTGCCAGCAGCCAAGATCCAGCGGGATCGACGACAGATACGCAGTATTTT. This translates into CASSQDPAGSTTDTQYF.

The CDR3 protein is CASSRGEGVTDTQYF. In DNA form, the CDR3 reads TGTGCCAGCAGTCGCGGGGAGGGGGTAACCGATACGCAGTATTTT. This chain links TRBV28 with TRBJ2-3; TRBD2 is a possible D gene (7 bases). V lost 5 bases to trimming and J lost 6 bases, with 18 bases between them. The length of the CDR3 is 15 residues. Germline V lookup: CDR1 MDHEN, CDR2 SYDVKM.

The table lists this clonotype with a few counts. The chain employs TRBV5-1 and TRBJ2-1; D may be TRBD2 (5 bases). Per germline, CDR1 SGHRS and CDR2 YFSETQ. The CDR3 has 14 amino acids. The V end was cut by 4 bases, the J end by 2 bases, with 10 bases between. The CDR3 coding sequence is TGCGCCAGCAGCGTAACCGGGACCTACAATGAGCAGTTCTTC. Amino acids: CASSVTGTYNEQFF.

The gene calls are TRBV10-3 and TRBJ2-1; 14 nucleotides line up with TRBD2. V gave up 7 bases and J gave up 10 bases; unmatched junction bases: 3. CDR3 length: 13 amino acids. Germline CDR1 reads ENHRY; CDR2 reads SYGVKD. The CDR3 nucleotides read TGTGCCATCAACGGACTAGCGGGAGGAGAGCAGTTCTTC. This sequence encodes CAINGLAGGEQFF.

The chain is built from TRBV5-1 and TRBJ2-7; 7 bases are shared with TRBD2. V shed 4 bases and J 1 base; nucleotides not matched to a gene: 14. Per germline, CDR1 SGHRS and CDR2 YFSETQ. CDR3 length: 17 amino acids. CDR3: CASSRGLAAFESYEQYF. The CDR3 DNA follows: TGCGCCAGCAGCCGCGGGCTAGCGGCATTTGAATCCTACGAGCAGTACTTC.

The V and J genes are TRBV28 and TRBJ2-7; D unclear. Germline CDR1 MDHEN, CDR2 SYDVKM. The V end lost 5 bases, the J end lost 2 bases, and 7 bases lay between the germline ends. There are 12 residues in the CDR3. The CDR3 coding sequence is TGTGCCAGCAGTGCCTTCCCCTACGAGCAGTACTTC. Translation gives CASSAFPYEQYF.

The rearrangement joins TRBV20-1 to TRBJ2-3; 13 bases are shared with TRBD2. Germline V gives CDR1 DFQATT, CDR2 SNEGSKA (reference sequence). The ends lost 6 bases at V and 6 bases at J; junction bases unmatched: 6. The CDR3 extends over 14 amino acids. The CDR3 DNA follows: TGCAGTGCCCCGGGACTAGCGGGAAGGGATACGCAGTATTTT. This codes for CSAPGLAGRDTQYF.

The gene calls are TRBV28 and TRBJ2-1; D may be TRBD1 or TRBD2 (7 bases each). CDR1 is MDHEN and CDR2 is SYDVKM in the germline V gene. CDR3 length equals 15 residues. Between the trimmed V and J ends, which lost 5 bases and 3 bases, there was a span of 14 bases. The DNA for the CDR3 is TGTGCCAGCAGTCTAGACAGGGACTACTACAATGAGCAGTTCTTC. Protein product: CASSLDRDYYNEQFF.

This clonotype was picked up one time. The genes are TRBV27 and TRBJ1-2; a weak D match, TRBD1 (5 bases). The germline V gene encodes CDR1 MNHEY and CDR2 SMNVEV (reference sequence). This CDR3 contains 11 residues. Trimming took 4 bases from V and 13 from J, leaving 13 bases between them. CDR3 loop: CASSSGRALTF. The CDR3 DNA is TGTGCCAGCAGTTCCGGCAGGGCGCTCACCTTC.